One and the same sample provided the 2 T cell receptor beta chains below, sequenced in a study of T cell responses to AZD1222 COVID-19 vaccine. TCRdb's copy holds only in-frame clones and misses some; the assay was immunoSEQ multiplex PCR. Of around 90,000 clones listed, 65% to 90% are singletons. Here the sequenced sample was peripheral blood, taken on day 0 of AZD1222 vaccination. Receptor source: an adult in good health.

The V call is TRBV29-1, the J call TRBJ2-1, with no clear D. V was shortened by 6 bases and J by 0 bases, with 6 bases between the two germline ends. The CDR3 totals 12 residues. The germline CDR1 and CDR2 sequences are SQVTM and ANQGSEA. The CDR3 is CSVGLSYNEQFF. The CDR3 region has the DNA TGCAGCGTCGGGCTCTCCTACAATGAGCAGTTCTTC.

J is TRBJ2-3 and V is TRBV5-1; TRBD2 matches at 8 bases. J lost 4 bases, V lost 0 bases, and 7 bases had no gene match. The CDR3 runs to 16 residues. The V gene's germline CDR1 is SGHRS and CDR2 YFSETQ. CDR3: CASSLVSGLAPDTQYF. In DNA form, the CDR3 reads TGCGCCAGCAGCTTGGTTTCCGGACTAGCCCCAGATACGCAGTATTTT.